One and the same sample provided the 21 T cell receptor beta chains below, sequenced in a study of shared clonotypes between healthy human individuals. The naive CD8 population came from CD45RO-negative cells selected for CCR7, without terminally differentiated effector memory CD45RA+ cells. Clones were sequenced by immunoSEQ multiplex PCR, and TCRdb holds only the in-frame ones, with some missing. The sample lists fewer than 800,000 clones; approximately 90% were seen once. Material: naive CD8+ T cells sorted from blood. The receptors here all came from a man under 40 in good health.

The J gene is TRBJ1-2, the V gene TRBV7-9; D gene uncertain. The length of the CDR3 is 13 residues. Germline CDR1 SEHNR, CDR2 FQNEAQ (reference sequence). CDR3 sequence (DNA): TGTGCGGCGCAGACCGTAAATAACTATGGCTACACCTTC. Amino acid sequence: CAAQTVNNYGYTF.

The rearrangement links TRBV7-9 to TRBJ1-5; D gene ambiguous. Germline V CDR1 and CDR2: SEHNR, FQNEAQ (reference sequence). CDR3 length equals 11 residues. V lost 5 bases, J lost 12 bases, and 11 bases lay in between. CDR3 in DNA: TGTGCCAGCAGCATAAATCGAGTCCAGCATTTT. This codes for CASSINRVQHF.

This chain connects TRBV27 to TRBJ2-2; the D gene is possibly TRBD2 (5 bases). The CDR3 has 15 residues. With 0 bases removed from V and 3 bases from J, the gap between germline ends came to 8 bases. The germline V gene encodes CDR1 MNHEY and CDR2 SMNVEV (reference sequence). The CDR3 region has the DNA TGTGCCAGCAGTTTATCGACTACCTACACCGGGGAGCTGTTTTTT. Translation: CASSLSTTYTGELFF.

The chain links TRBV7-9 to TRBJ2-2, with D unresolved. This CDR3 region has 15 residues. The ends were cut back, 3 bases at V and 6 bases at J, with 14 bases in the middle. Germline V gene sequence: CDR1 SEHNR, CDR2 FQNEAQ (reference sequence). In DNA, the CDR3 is TGTGCCAGCAGCTTTTCAACCCAGCCCGCCGGGGAGCTGTTTTTT. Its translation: CASSFSTQPAGELFF.

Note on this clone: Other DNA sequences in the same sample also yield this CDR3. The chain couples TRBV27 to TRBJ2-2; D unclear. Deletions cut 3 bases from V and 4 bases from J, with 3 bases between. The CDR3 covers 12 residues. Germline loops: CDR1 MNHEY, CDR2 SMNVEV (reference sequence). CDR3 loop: CASSFSTGELFF. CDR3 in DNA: TGTGCCAGCAGTTTCTCCACCGGGGAGCTGTTTTTT.

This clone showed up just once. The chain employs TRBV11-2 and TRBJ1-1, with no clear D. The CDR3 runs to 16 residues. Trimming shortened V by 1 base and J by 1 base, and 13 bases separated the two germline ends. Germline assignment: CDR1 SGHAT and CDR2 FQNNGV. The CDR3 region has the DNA TGTGCCAGCAGCTTAGGTGCAGTTCAACCGAACACTGAAGCTTTCTTT. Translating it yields CASSLGAVQPNTEAFF. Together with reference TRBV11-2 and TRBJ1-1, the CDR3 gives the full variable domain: EAGVAQSPRYKIIEKRQSVAFWCNPISGHATLYWYQQILGQGPKLLIQFQNNGVVDDSQLPKDRFSAERLKGVDSTLKIQPAKLEDSAVYLCASSLGAVQPNTEAFFGQGTRLTVV.

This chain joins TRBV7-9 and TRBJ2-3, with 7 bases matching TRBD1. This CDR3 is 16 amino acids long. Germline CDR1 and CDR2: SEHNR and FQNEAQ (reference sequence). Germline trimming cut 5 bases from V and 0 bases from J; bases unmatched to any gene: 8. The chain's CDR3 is CASSPPDRTSTDTQYF. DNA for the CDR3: TGTGCCAGCAGCCCCCCGGACAGGACTAGCACAGATACGCAGTATTTT. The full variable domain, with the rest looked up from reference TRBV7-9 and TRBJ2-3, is DTGVSQNPRHKITKRGQNVTFRCDPISEHNRLYWYRQTLGQGPEFLTYFQNEAQLEKSRLLSDRFSAERPKGSFSTLEIQRTEQGDSAMYLCASSPPDRTSTDTQYFGPGTRLTVL.

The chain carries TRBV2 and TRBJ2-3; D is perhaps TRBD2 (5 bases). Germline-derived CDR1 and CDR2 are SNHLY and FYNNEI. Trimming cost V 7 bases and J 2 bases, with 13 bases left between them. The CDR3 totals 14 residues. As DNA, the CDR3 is TGTGCCAGCACCGCGGGCACTCTCACAGATACGCAGTATTTT. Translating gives CASTAGTLTDTQYF.

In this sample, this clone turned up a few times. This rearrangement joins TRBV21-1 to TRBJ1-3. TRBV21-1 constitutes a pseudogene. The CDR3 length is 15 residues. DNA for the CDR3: TGTGCCAGCAGCAACGCCGGCAAGATCGGAAACACCATATATTTT. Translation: CASSNAGKIGNTIYF.

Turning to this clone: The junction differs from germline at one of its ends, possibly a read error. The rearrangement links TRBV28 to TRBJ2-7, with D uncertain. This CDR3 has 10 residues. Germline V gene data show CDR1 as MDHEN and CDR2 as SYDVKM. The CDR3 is CASEEPNLDF. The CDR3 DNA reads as TGTGCCAGCGAGGAACCTAATCTGGACTTC. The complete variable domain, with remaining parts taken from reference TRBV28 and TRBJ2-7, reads DVKVTQSSRYLVKRTGEKVFLECVQDMDHENMFWYRQDPGLGLRLIYFSYDVKMKEKGDIPEGYSVSREKKERFSLILESASTNQTSMYLCASEEPNLDFGPGTRLTVT.

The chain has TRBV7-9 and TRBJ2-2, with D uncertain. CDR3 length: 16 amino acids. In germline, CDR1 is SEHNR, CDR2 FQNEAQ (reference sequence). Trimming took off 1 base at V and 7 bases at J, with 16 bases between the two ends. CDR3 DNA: TGTGCCAGCAGCTTAGATCGGCTCGGAATACGCGGGGAGCTGTTTTTT. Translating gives CASSLDRLGIRGELFF.

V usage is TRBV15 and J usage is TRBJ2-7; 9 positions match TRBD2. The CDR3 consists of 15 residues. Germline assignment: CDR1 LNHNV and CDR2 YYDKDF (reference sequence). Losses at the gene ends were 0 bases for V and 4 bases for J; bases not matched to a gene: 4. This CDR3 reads CATSRETGLAYEQYF. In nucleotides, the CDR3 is TGTGCCACCAGCAGAGAAACGGGACTAGCATACGAGCAGTACTTC.

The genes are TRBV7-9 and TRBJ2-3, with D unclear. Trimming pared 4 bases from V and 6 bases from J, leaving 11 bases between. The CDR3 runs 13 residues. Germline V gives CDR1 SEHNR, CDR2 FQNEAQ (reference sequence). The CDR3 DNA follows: TGTGCCAGCAGCTCCCGTCATTGGGATACGCAGTATTTT. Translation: CASSSRHWDTQYF.

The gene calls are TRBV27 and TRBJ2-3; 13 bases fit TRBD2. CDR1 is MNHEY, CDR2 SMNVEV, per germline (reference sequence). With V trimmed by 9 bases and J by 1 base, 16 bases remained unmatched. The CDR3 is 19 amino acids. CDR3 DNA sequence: TGTGCCAGACATGAGCCCGGGACTAGCGGGATGTTATGCACAGATACGCAGTATTTT. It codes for CARHEPGTSGMLCTDTQYF.

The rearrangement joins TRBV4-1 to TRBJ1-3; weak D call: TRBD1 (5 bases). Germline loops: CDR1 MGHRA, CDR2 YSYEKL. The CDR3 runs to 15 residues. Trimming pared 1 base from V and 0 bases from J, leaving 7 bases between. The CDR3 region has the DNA TGCGCCAGCAGCCAAGGCAGGGACTCTGGAAACACCATATATTTT. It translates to CASSQGRDSGNTIYF.

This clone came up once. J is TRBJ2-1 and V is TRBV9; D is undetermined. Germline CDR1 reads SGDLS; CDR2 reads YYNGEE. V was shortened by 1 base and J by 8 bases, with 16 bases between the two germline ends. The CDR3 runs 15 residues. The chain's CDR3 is CASSVNSDLPHEQFF. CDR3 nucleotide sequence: TGTGCCAGCAGCGTAAATTCGGATCTACCCCATGAGCAGTTCTTC.

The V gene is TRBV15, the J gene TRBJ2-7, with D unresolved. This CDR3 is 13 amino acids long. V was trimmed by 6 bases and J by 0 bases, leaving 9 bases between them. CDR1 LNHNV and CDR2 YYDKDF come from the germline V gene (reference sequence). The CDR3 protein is CATSYSSSYEQYF. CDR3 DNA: TGTGCCACCAGTTATTCAAGCTCCTACGAGCAGTACTTC.

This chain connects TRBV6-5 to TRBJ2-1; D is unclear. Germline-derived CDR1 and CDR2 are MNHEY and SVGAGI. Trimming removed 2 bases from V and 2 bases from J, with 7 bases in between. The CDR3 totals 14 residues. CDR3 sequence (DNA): TGTGCCAGCAGTTACCGGCTAGCCTACAATGAGCAGTTCTTC. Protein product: CASSYRLAYNEQFF.

The CDR3 sequence: CASSDPAGPYEQYF. CDR3 DNA sequence: TGCGCCAGCAGTGACCCAGCGGGACCCTACGAGCAGTACTTC. This chain joins TRBV10-1 and TRBJ2-7, with TRBD2 matching 7 bases. The germline gives CDR1 WNHNN, CDR2 SYGVQD (reference sequence). CDR3 length equals 14 residues. The V segment lost 3 bases and the J segment 2 bases; nucleotides outside the gene matches: 4.

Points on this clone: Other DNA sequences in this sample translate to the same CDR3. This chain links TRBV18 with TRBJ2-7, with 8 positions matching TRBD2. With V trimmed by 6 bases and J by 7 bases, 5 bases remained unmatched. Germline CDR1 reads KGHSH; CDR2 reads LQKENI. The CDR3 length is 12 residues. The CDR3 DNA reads TGTGCCAGCTCCCCCTCGGGAGGGGAGCAGTACTTC. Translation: CASSPSGGEQYF.

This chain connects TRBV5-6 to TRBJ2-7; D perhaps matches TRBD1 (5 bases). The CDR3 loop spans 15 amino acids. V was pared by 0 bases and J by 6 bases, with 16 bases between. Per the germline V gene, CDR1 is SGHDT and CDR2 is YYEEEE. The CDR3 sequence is CASSLGGSLGAEQYF. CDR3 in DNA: TGTGCCAGCAGCTTGGGTGGCTCATTAGGGGCCGAGCAGTACTTC. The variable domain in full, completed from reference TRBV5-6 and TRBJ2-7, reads DAGVTQSPTHLIKTRGQQVTLRCSPKSGHDTVSWYQQALGQGPQFIFQYYEEEERQRGNFPDRFSGHQFPNYSSELNVNALLLGDSALYLCASSLGGSLGAEQYFGPGTRLTVT.